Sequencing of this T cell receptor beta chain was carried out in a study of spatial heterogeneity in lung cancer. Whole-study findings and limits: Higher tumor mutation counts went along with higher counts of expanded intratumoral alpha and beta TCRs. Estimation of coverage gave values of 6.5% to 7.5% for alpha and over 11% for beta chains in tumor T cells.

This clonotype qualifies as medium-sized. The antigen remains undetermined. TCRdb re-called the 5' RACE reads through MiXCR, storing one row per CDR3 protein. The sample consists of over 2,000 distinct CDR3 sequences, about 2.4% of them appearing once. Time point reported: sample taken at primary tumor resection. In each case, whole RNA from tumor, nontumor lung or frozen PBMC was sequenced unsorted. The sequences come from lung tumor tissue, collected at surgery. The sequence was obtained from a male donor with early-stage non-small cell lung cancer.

The CDR3 DNA reads as TGTGCCAGCAGCTTGTGGGGTGATCAGCCCCAGCATTTT. It is translated as CASSLWGDQPQHF. This chain connects TRBV5-4 to TRBJ1-5; D remains unclear. Germline lookup yields CDR1 SGHNT and CDR2 YYREEE (reference sequence). The CDR3 totals 13 residues. Between the trimmed V and J ends, which lost 1 base and 5 bases, there was a span of 7 bases.